In this sample, the clone carrying this TCR beta chain turned up many times. The antigen is undetermined. All TCR cDNA molecules were individually tagged with a unique molecular identifier. One entry per CDR3 protein results from TCRdb running MiXCR on the 5' RACE reads. The sample shows around 23,000 distinct CDR3 sequences, 3.5% to 5.5% of them seen only once. The CDR3 consists of 14 residues. Deletions cut 4 bases from V and 3 bases from J, with 10 bases between. Germline CDR1 reads MGHRA; CDR2 reads YSYEKL. Regarding time point: sample taken at primary tumor resection. Unsorted whole RNA samples from tumor, nontumor lung or frozen PBMC were sequenced. The donors, fewer than 90 patients with untreated early-stage non-small cell lung cancer, provided the samples. This sample is part of a study of spatial heterogeneity in lung cancer. Study information: Sequence detection consistently recorded a greater number of beta-chain than alpha-chain sequences. Broader study findings: Follow-up blood showed ubiquitous expanded tumor TCRs less than blood at resection did.

The genes are TRBV4-1 and TRBJ1-5, with unresolved D. The TCR originated in a male donor with early-stage non-small cell lung cancer. This specimen was PBMCs, taken at surgery. CDR3 residues: CASSLEPNNQPQHF. The DNA for the CDR3 is TGCGCCAGCAGCCTGGAACCAAACAATCAGCCCCAGCATTTT.